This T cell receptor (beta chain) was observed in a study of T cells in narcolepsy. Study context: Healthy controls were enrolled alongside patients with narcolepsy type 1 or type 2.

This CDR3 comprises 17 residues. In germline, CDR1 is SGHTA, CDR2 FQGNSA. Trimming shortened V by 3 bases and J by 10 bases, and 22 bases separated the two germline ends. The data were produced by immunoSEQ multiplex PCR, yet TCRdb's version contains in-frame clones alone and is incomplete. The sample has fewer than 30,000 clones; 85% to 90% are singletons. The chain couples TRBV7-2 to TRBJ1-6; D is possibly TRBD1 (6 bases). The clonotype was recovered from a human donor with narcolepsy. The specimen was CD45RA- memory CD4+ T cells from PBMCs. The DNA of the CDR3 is TGTGCCAGCAGCTTCCCGCAGGGGATAGTTAGTATGTCACCCCTCCACTTT. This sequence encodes CASSFPQGIVSMSPLHF.